The 29 T cell receptor beta chains given below trace back to one sample, sequenced in a study of T cells in Graves' hyperthyroidism and ophthalmopathy (dated by TCRdb to about 2019). Libraries came from multiplex PCR. Data came from an Illumina HiSeq 2000. The TCR beta CDR3 regions were amplified from the RNA transcripts. A first-round RT-PCR of the TCR CDR3 used the HTBI primer set with the Qiagen OneStep RT-PCR kit. In-frame beta chains were kept once TCRdb had trimmed the public reads at Q25 with fastp and called clones with MiXCR. Each record represents a unique CDR3 protein, reported with the most common genes and DNA among its rows. The sample table records 300,000 to 350,000 distinct CDR3 sequences; about 15% of these occur just once. The ten top clones hold around 23% of the sample. Sequenced input: blood. Receptors were obtained from a woman in her twenties or thirties with Graves' hyperthyroidism.

In its sample, this clonotype was seen a few times. This chain links TRBV28 with TRBJ1-5; 7 nucleotides match TRBD1. Per germline, CDR1 MDHEN and CDR2 SYDVKM. Trimming at V came to 2 bases and at J to 7 bases, leaving 23 bases not matched to a gene. The CDR3 contains 20 residues. The CDR3 DNA sequence: TGTGCCAGCAGTTTAGTCGTTATTGTCCGGGACAGAGGGTCTCGCCAGCCCCAGCATTTT. Translation gives CASSLVVIVRDRGSRQPQHF.

There are many counts of this clonotype. The rearrangement joins TRBV5-1 to TRBJ1-1; 8 nucleotides line up with TRBD1. Per germline, CDR1 SGHRS and CDR2 YFSETQ. This CDR3 is built from 14 residues. The J segment lost 1 base and the V segment lost 4 bases, leaving 3 bases of the junction unmatched. The CDR3 loop reads CASSPGTGNTEAFF. The DNA for the CDR3 is TGCGCCAGCAGCCCCGGGACAGGGAACACTGAAGCTTTCTTT.

This clonotype was observed a few times. The chain links TRBV20-1 to TRBJ2-7; tentatively, D is TRBD1 (6 bases). The CDR3 is 13 amino acids. Germline values: CDR1 DFQATT, CDR2 SNEGSKA (reference sequence). V was pared by 5 bases and J by 0 bases, with 11 bases between. In nucleotides, the CDR3 is TGCAGTGCTCGCCGGGACAACTCCTACGAGCAGTACTTC. As protein: CSARRDNSYEQYF.

This clonotype was counted at least ten times. V and J are TRBV12-3 or TRBV12-4 and TRBJ2-3, with D possibly matching TRBD2 (5 bases). Trimming took off 4 bases at V and 2 bases at J, with 10 bases between the two ends. CDR3 size: 14 residues. The CDR3 sequence: CASSSSGITDTQYF. CDR3 DNA: TGTGCCAGCAGTTCCAGCGGAATCACAGATACGCAGTATTTT.

The rearrangement joins TRBV20-1 to TRBJ1-5, with D perhaps matching TRBD1 (5 bases). CDR1 and CDR2 from the germline V gene are DFQATT and SNEGSKA (reference sequence). CDR3 length equals 15 residues. V lost 6 bases and J 4 bases, leaving 19 bases between the germline ends. CDR3: CSATDISRENQPQHF. The CDR3 DNA follows: TGCAGTGCCACCGACATTAGCAGGGAAAATCAGCCCCAGCATTTT.

In this sample, this clonotype turned up many times. In DNA form, the CDR3 reads TGTGCCAGCAGTTTCGTTTCGGGACCCGAGATCCACAATGAGCAGTTCTTC. Protein: CASSFVSGPEIHNEQFF. The genes are TRBV28 and TRBJ2-1; possibly TRBD1 or TRBD2 for D (5 bases each). Trimming left V 3 bases short and J 5 bases short, with 20 bases between. CDR1 and CDR2 (germline): MDHEN, SYDVKM. The CDR3 contains 17 residues. Full variable domain (missing parts from reference TRBV28 and TRBJ2-1): DVKVTQSSRYLVKRTGEKVFLECVQDMDHENMFWYRQDPGLGLRLIYFSYDVKMKEKGDIPEGYSVSREKKERFSLILESASTNQTSMYLCASSFVSGPEIHNEQFFGPGTRLTVL.

This clonotype has just a few counts. The V gene is TRBV7-9, the J gene TRBJ2-1, with TRBD2 matching 8 bases. Per germline, CDR1 SEHNR and CDR2 FQNEAQ (reference sequence). The CDR3 consists of 14 residues. V shed 6 bases, J shed 10 bases, and the junction held 11 bases outside the gene matches. CDR3 bases: TGTGCCAGCAGGGGGACTAGTGAGGGTCGGGAGCAGTTCTTC. Amino acid sequence: CASRGTSEGREQFF. Combining the CDR3 with reference TRBV7-9 and TRBJ2-1 gives the whole variable domain DTGVSQNPRHKITKRGQNVTFRCDPISEHNRLYWYRQTLGQGPEFLTYFQNEAQLEKSRLLSDRFSAERPKGSFSTLEIQRTEQGDSAMYLCASRGTSEGREQFFGPGTRLTVL.

This clonotype was recorded at least ten times. J is TRBJ1-5 and V is TRBV20-1, with D perhaps TRBD1 (5 bases). Germline V gene data show CDR1 as DFQATT and CDR2 as SNEGSKA (reference sequence). V lost 5 bases and J lost 3, with 11 bases in between. The CDR3 is 13 amino acids. CDR3 region: CSAGGGVNQPQHF. CDR3 DNA: TGCAGTGCTGGGGGGGGAGTCAATCAGCCCCAGCATTTT.

This clonotype was found a few times. J is TRBJ1-5 and V is TRBV6-1, with TRBD1 identical over 7 bases. Germline-derived CDR1 and CDR2 are MNHNS and SASEGT. The CDR3 is 17 amino acids. The trim removed 8 bases at V and 4 bases at J, leaving 17 bases unmatched. The CDR3 DNA is TGTGCCAGCGGCCTTCTTGGGCGGACAGGATCAAATCAGCCCCAGCATTTT. This gives the protein CASGLLGRTGSNQPQHF.

This clonotype was seen repeatedly, ten times or more. J is TRBJ1-3 and V is TRBV11-2; D is perhaps TRBD1 (6 bases). Germline V gene sequence: CDR1 SGHAT, CDR2 FQNNGV. The CDR3 runs to 13 residues. The ends were cut back, 1 base at V and 8 bases at J, with 9 bases in the middle. The CDR3 loop reads CASSLAGGDTIYF. The CDR3 nucleotides read TGTGCCAGCAGCTTAGCGGGGGGCGACACCATATATTTT.

This clonotype has a handful of counts. The chain is built from TRBV18 and TRBJ1-6; perhaps TRBD1 as D (5 bases). CDR1 is KGHSH and CDR2 is LQKENI in the germline V gene. The CDR3 sequence is 16 residues long. The V gene lost 3 bases and the J gene lost 7 bases, with 16 bases spanning the gap. DNA for the CDR3: TGTGCCAGCTCACCGCGAGTTAGGGGTTCGAATTCACCCCTCCACTTT. It specifies CASSPRVRGSNSPLHF. The variable domain in full, with the rest retrieved from reference TRBV18 and TRBJ1-6, is NAGVMQNPRHLVRRRGQEARLRCSPMKGHSHVYWYRQLPEEGLKFMVYLQKENIIDESGMPKERFSAEFPKEGPSILRIQQVVRGDSAAYFCASSPRVRGSNSPLHFGNGTRLTVT.

This clonotype was found many times. The genes are TRBV28 and TRBJ2-2; possible D gene TRBD1, 6 bases. The CDR3 runs to 15 residues. The V gene lost 5 bases and the J gene lost 2 bases, with 12 bases spanning the gap. Germline-derived CDR1 and CDR2 are MDHEN and SYDVKM. The CDR3 protein is CASSLQGHNTGELFF. CDR3 sequence (DNA): TGTGCCAGCAGTCTCCAGGGACACAACACCGGGGAGCTGTTTTTT.

The CDR3 region is CASSEALGGGELFF. The CDR3 DNA follows: TGTGCCAGCAGTGAAGCGCTTGGGGGCGGGGAGCTGTTTTTT. The chain joins TRBV2 to TRBJ2-2; D may match TRBD1 or TRBD2 (5 bases each). The V and J ends lost 0 bases and 7 bases respectively, with 9 bases between them. This CDR3 region has 14 residues. Germline V gene lookup returns CDR1 SNHLY and CDR2 FYNNEI.

The chain couples TRBV14 to TRBJ2-1, with D perhaps given as TRBD1 or TRBD2 (5 bases each). CDR1 is SGHDN, CDR2 FVKESK, per germline. Deletions cut 1 base from V and 9 bases from J, with 16 bases between. This CDR3 is built from 15 residues. The CDR3 here is CASSQARAAGGEQFF. The CDR3 nucleotides read TGTGCCAGCAGCCAAGCGAGGGCAGCTGGGGGTGAGCAGTTCTTC.

To note about this clonotype: A read error may explain this, as a much larger clone is one base away. The chain carries TRBV7-9 and TRBJ2-5, with D uncertain. Trimming cost V 8 bases and J 7 bases, with 14 bases left between them. This CDR3 is 12 amino acids long. CDR1 and CDR2 from the germline V gene are SEHNR and FQNEAQ (reference sequence). The CDR3 sequence: CASQRAVGTQYF. The CDR3 DNA reads as TGTGCCAGCCAACGGGCGGTGGGGACCCAGTACTTC. The complete variable domain, with remaining parts taken from reference TRBV7-9 and TRBJ2-5, reads DTGVSQNPRHKITKRGQNVTFRCDPISEHNRLYWYRQTLGQGPEFLTYFQNEAQLEKSRLLSDRFSAERPKGSFSTLEIQRTEQGDSAMYLCASQRAVGTQYFGPGTRLLVL.

This chain links TRBV11-2 with TRBJ2-1, with 7 bases identical to TRBD2. Germline CDR1 SGHAT, CDR2 FQNNGV. V dropped 4 bases and J dropped 0; count of bases not matched to a gene: 12. The CDR3 loop spans 18 amino acids. CDR3 DNA: TGTGCCAGCAGCTCCCCCATGACTAGCCGGAGCTCCTACAATGAGCAGTTCTTC. The encoded protein is CASSSPMTSRSSYNEQFF.

The J gene is TRBJ1-1, the V gene TRBV2, with 7 bases lining up with TRBD1. The CDR3 length is 14 residues. Trimming cost V 8 bases and J 4 bases; bases outside gene matches: 10. Germline V lookup: CDR1 SNHLY, CDR2 FYNNEI. The CDR3 DNA sequence: TGTGCCAGCGGTGCCCAGGGGGGTGGCACTGAAGCTTTCTTT. Protein sequence: CASGAQGGGTEAFF. Based on the CDR3 plus reference TRBV2 and TRBJ1-1, the full variable domain is EPEVTQTPSHQVTQMGQEVILRCVPISNHLYFYWYRQILGQKVEFLVSFYNNEISEKSEIFDDQFSVERPDGSNFTLKIRSTKLEDSAMYFCASGAQGGGTEAFFGQGTRLTVV.

The V call is TRBV16, the J call TRBJ2-7; no clear D gene. CDR3 length: 18 amino acids. The germline CDR1 and CDR2 sequences are KGHSY and FQNENV. Trimming removed 4 bases at V and 4 bases at J, with 26 bases between. The CDR3 region has the DNA TGTGCCAGCAGCCCCTCCCTGGGGATGGGTCAGAATCCTTACGAGCAGTACTTC. The encoded protein is CASSPSLGMGQNPYEQYF.

Turning to this clonotype: Since a much larger clone is just one base distant, this may be a read error. CDR3: CATAAGPFEGTEALF. The DNA of the CDR3 is TGTGCCACTGCGGCAGGGCCCTTTGAGGGGACTGAAGCTCTCTTT. The V gene is TRBV19, the J gene TRBJ1-1; TRBD1 might be the D (5 bases). From germline, CDR1 is LNHDA and CDR2 SQIVND (reference sequence). This CDR3 is built from 15 residues.

In this sample, this clonotype turned up many times. The V gene is TRBV28, the J gene TRBJ1-5; 8 positions agree with TRBD1. There are 14 residues in the CDR3. Germline CDR1 and CDR2: MDHEN and SYDVKM. V was pared by 6 bases and J by 4 bases, with 5 bases of the junction left unmatched. As DNA, the CDR3 is TGTGCCAGCAGGCAGGGGGCGGCTAATCAGCCCCAGCATTTT. Its translation: CASRQGAANQPQHF. The variable domain in full, with the rest retrieved from reference TRBV28 and TRBJ1-5, is DVKVTQSSRYLVKRTGEKVFLECVQDMDHENMFWYRQDPGLGLRLIYFSYDVKMKEKGDIPEGYSVSREKKERFSLILESASTNQTSMYLCASRQGAANQPQHFGDGTRLSIL.

This clonotype has a handful of counts. This chain uses TRBV7-6 with TRBJ2-1; D is ambiguous. Trimming stripped 11 bases from V and 0 bases from J, with 14 bases between. This CDR3 contains 14 residues. Germline CDR1 is SGHVS and CDR2 is FNYEAQ. DNA for the CDR3: TGTGCCGGCACGGACGATAGCTCCTACAATGAGCAGTTCTTC. Its translation is CAGTDDSSYNEQFF.

A few counts support this clonotype. The rearrangement uses TRBV9 and TRBJ2-2; 12 bases fit TRBD2. This CDR3 has 17 residues. Looked up from germline, CDR1 is SGDLS and CDR2 is YYNGEE. Trimming took 2 bases from V and 3 from J; bases not matched to a gene: 5. In DNA form, the CDR3 reads TGTGCCAGCAGCGTTTCTAGCGGGAGGGGGGACACCGGGGAGCTGTTTTTT. Translating it yields CASSVSSGRGDTGELFF.

This clonotype was seen repeatedly, ten times or more. V is TRBV4-2 and J is TRBJ2-5; perhaps TRBD2 as D (6 bases). CDR1 is LGHNA, CDR2 YNFKEQ, per germline. The V gene lost 4 bases and the J gene lost 5 bases, with 11 bases spanning the gap. The CDR3 runs 13 residues. Written as DNA, the CDR3 is TGTGCCAGCAGCCCCCGTGGGGGGGAGACCCAGTACTTC. Translating it yields CASSPRGGETQYF.

The chain combines TRBV19 with TRBJ2-7, with D unclear. The length of the CDR3 is 18 residues. The V gene's germline CDR1 is LNHDA and CDR2 SQIVND (reference sequence). Trimming pared 2 bases from V and 1 base from J, leaving 21 bases between. This CDR3 reads CASSIRSFGSTKSYEQYF. CDR3 nucleotide sequence: TGTGCCAGTAGTATAAGGTCCTTTGGTAGCACCAAGTCCTACGAGCAGTACTTC.

The CDR3 is CASTAPGAGANVLTF. In DNA, the CDR3 is TGTGCCAGCACCGCCCCTGGAGCTGGGGCCAACGTCCTGACTTTC. The chain combines TRBV5-5 with TRBJ2-6; D unresolved. The V gene's germline CDR1 is SGHKS and CDR2 YYEKEE (reference sequence). V was clipped by 6 bases and J by 2 bases, with 12 bases between them. The CDR3 loop spans 15 amino acids.

V is TRBV2 and J is TRBJ2-5; TRBD2 agrees at 9 bases. Looked up from germline, CDR1 is SNHLY and CDR2 is FYNNEI. V lost 4 bases to trimming and J lost 5 bases; unmatched junction nucleotides: 2. This CDR3 has 13 residues. CDR3 nucleotides: TGTGCCAGCAGTGGCGGGAGGGGGGAGACCCAGTACTTC. Translating it yields CASSGGRGETQYF. Combining the CDR3 with reference TRBV2 and TRBJ2-5 gives the whole variable domain EPEVTQTPSHQVTQMGQEVILRCVPISNHLYFYWYRQILGQKVEFLVSFYNNEISEKSEIFDDQFSVERPDGSNFTLKIRSTKLEDSAMYFCASSGGRGETQYFGPGTRLLVL.

This clonotype appeared a few times. V and J are TRBV20-1 and TRBJ2-7, with D perhaps matching TRBD2 (6 bases). The CDR3 runs to 13 residues. Per the germline V gene, CDR1 is DFQATT and CDR2 is SNEGSKA (reference sequence). Trimming took off 3 bases at V and 2 bases at J, with 11 bases between the two ends. CDR3 coding DNA: TGCAGTGCTAGGACCCGGGGGACCTACGAGCAGTACTTC. Protein: CSARTRGTYEQYF.

Ten or more counts support this clonotype. The chain links TRBV28 to TRBJ2-1; 11 nucleotides agree with TRBD2. V lost 0 bases to trimming and J lost 6 bases; unmatched junction nucleotides: 4. Germline loops: CDR1 MDHEN, CDR2 SYDVKM. The CDR3 covers 16 residues. CDR3 in amino acids: CASSLWYSGRGNEQFF. The CDR3 nucleotides read TGTGCCAGCAGTTTATGGTATAGCGGGAGGGGCAATGAGCAGTTCTTC.

The V and J genes are TRBV5-1 and TRBJ2-7; D is uncertain. The CDR3 sequence is 13 residues long. Germline V lookup: CDR1 SGHRS, CDR2 YFSETQ. The V end lost 4 bases, the J end lost 2 bases, and 10 bases lay between the germline ends. The CDR3 DNA is TGCGCCAGCAGCCCGGACCGCGCCTACGAGCAGTACTTC. It yields the protein CASSPDRAYEQYF.